This T cell receptor beta chain was identified in a study of cytomegalovirus exposure and HLA in healthy donors. Overall study results and limits: Overall, about 160 TCR beta chains were annotated as cytomegalovirus-associated. Some V segments could not be told apart, so they were left out, TRBV6-2 and TRBV6-3 among them.

Turning to this clone: Its antigen is not identified.

With V trimmed by 6 bases and J by 4 bases, 11 bases remained unmatched. The CDR3 spans 16 residues. Looked up from germline, CDR1 is SEHNR and CDR2 is FQNEAQ (reference sequence). Donors counted as nominally healthy when sampled, yet unrecorded immune exposures were likely. PCR used 60 Vbeta primers and 13 Jbeta primers. Assay used: immunoSEQ multiplex PCR; TCRdb lists only in-frame clones, some missing. The table shows over 200,000 clones, with 70% to 80% occurring only once. The chain has TRBV7-9 and TRBJ2-1; 8 bases agree with TRBD2. The specimen sequenced was PBMCs. This TCR was recovered from a male donor in good health and CMV-seronegative. CDR3 sequence reads: CASRHTGGPSYNEQFF. The CDR3 DNA reads TGTGCCAGCAGACACACGGGAGGGCCATCTTACAATGAGCAGTTCTTC.